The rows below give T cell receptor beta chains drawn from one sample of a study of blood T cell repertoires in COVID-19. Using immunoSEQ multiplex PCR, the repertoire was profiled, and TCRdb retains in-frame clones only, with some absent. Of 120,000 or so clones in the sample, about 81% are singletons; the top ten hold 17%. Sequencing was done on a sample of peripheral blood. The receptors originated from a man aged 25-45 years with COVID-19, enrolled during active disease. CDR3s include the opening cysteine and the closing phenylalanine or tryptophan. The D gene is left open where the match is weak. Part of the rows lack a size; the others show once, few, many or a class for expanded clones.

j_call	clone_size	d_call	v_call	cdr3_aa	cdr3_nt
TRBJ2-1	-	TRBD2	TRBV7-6	CASSSRSSGGRHNEQFF	TGTGCCAGCAGCTCCAGGAGTAGCGGGGGGAGGCACAATGAGCAGTTCTTC
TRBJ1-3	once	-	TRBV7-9	CASSLARRATGNTIYF	TGTGCCAGCAGCTTAGCGCGCAGGGCTACTGGAAACACCATATATTTT
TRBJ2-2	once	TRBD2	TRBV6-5	CASSFSGTRVGELFF	TGTGCCAGCAGTTTCTCCGGGACTAGGGTCGGGGAGCTGTTTTTT
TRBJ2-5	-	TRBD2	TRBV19	CASSIWGSGGQETQYF	TGTGCCAGTAGTATTTGGGGTAGCGGGGGACAAGAGACCCAGTACTTC
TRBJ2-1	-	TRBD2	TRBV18	CASSLRGVAGPSYNEQFF	TGTGCCAGCTCACTACGAGGCGTAGCGGGCCCGTCCTACAATGAGCAGTTCTTC
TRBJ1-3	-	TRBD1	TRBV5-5	CASSFLGQGVKAGNTIYF	TGTGCCAGCAGCTTTTTGGGACAGGGGGTGAAGGCTGGAAACACCATATATTTT
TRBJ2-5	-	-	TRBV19	CASSIVEDPGTQYF	TGTGCCAGTAGTATAGTTGAGGATCCGGGGACCCAGTACTTC
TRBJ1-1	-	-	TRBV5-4	CASSFDTLNTEAFF	TGTGCCAGCAGTTTTGACACTCTGAACACTGAAGCTTTCTTT
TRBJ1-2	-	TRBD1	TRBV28	CASSFNLRDRESYTF	TGTGCCAGCAGTTTCAACCTCCGGGACAGGGAAAGCTACACCTTC
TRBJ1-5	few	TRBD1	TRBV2	CASSSDRGSNQPQHF	TGTGCCAGCAGTTCTGACAGGGGTAGCAATCAGCCCCAGCATTTT
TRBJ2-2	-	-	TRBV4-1	CASSQGHGNTGELFF	TGCGCCAGCAGCCAAGGCCACGGTAACACCGGGGAGCTGTTTTTT